The text below deals with one T cell receptor (beta chain). Its specificity is unknown. Of the isolated RNA, all was reverse transcribed, and so the sequenced material was expressed TCRB transcripts. Assay: immunoSEQ multiplex PCR; the TCRdb copy retains only in-frame clones and omits some. The sample carries hundreds of thousands of clones, 13% recorded once. There was one heparinised blood draw per donor, averaging about 110 mL. Stem cell-like memory, regulatory, central memory and naive CD4+ cells were sorted via CD45RO/CCR7/CD25/CD127/CD95/CD27. V shed 2 bases and J shed 2 bases, with 6 bases lying between them. Germline V gene data show CDR1 as MNHEY and CDR2 as SMNVEV (reference sequence). This CDR3 contains 13 residues. This record belongs to a study of beta chain features in type 1 diabetes. Findings of the study overall: Amplification by PCR could prefer shorter templates, with the same effect in patients and controls. TCRB CDR3 length was moderately but significantly reduced in all four CD4+ subsets of Type 1 diabetes patients.

This receptor was taken from a man aged 18 to 30 with type 1 diabetes. This chain connects TRBV27 to TRBJ2-5; D remains unclear. What was sequenced was naive CD4+ T cells from blood. The CDR3 DNA reads TGTGCCAGCAGTTTAAGCCAGCAAGAGACCCAGTACTTC. Amino acids: CASSLSQQETQYF.